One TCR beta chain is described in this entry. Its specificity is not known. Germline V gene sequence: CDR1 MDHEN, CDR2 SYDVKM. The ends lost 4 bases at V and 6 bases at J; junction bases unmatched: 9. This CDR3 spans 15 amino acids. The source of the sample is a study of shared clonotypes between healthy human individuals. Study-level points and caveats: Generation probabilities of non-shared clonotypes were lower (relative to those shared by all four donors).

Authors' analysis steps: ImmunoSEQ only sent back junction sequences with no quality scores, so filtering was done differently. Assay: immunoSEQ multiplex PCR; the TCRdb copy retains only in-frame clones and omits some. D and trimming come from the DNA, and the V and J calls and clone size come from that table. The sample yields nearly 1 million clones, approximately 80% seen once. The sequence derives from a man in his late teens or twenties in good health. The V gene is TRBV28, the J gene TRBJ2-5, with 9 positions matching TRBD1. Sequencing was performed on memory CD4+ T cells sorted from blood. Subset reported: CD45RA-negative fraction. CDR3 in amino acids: CASSSVQGAEKTQYF. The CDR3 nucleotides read TGTGCCAGCAGTTCTGTACAGGGGGCGGAAAAGACCCAGTACTTC. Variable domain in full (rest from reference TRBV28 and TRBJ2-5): DVKVTQSSRYLVKRTGEKVFLECVQDMDHENMFWYRQDPGLGLRLIYFSYDVKMKEKGDIPEGYSVSREKKERFSLILESASTNQTSMYLCASSSVQGAEKTQYFGPGTRLLVL.